A single T cell receptor (beta chain) is shown here with its context. Its antigen remains unknown. There are 14 residues in the CDR3. CDR1 is SGHRS, CDR2 YFSETQ, per germline. The V and J ends lost 1 base and 8 bases, in that order; junction bases with no gene match: 4. PCR involved 60 Vbeta and 13 Jbeta primers. The assay was immunoSEQ multiplex PCR, and TCRdb's table has in-frame clones only and misses some. The table has under 120,000 clones, roughly 80% seen once. This entry belongs to a study of cytomegalovirus exposure and HLA in healthy donors. Notes on the study in general: Researchers reportedly found TCR beta sequences accurately predicted most subjects' HLA-A and HLA-B alleles. Most TCR sequences proved rare, with some public TCRs found in many donors.

The sequenced material came from PBMCs. This sequence originates from a female donor in good health and CMV-seropositive. This chain joins TRBV5-1 and TRBJ1-4, with 8 bases fitting TRBD1. The CDR3 is CASSLQGAGEKLFF. The CDR3 DNA is TGCGCCAGCAGCTTGCAGGGGGCGGGAGAAAAACTGTTTTTT.